A selection of T cell receptor beta chains follows, all from one sample in a study of cytomegalovirus exposure and HLA in healthy donors. Assay used: immunoSEQ multiplex PCR; TCRdb lists only in-frame clones, some missing. Altogether about 140,000 clones are present, roughly three fifths being singletons, with the ten largest covering 6.5%. Sequences were obtained from PBMCs. The receptors were gathered from a woman between 55 and 75 years old in good health and CMV-seronegative. CDR3s include the opening cysteine and the closing phenylalanine or tryptophan. The order of the fields is D gene, V gene, clone size, J gene, CDR3 DNA, CDR3 protein. D genes are given only for firm matches. Some rows mark clone size as missing; the rest say once, few, many or name a class of expanded clone.

d_gene: TRBD1
v_gene: TRBV11-2
abundance: few
j_gene: TRBJ2-7
CDR3nt: TGTGCCAGCAAAGGACAGGGGGCTTACGAGCAGTACTTC
CDR3aa: CASKGQGAYEQYF

d_gene: TRBD2
v_gene: TRBV5-1
abundance: few
j_gene: TRBJ2-1
CDR3nt: TGCGCCAGCAGCTTGGCAGGTTCTGGCGGGAGGGCCCTCAGGAATGAGCAGTTCTTC
CDR3aa: CASSLAGSGGRALRNEQFF

d_gene: TRBD1
v_gene: TRBV7-6
abundance: .
j_gene: TRBJ1-1
CDR3nt: TGTGCCAGCAGCTTAGACCCAGGGGGCACTGAAGCTTTCTTT
CDR3aa: CASSLDPGGTEAFF

d_gene: TRBD2
v_gene: TRBV9
abundance: few
j_gene: TRBJ2-1
CDR3nt: TGTGCCAGCAGCGCGGAGCGGGAGGGCCACCCCTACAATGAGCAGTTCTTC
CDR3aa: CASSAEREGHPYNEQFF

d_gene: TRBD1
v_gene: TRBV18
abundance: .
j_gene: TRBJ1-5
CDR3nt: TGTGCCAGCTCACCGGGCGGCGCAGGGGGGCAGCCCCAGCATTTT
CDR3aa: CASSPGGAGGQPQHF

d_gene: .
v_gene: TRBV15
abundance: .
j_gene: TRBJ2-7
CDR3nt: TGTGCCACCAGCAGAGATCTGGCCAGCTCCTACGAGCAGTACTTC
CDR3aa: CATSRDLASSYEQYF

d_gene: .
v_gene: TRBV27
abundance: .
j_gene: TRBJ2-7
CDR3nt: TGTGCCAGCGGTGACAGGGCGGGGGAGCAGTACTTC
CDR3aa: CASGDRAGEQYF

d_gene: .
v_gene: TRBV10-3
abundance: .
j_gene: TRBJ1-4
CDR3nt: TGTGCCATCAGTGTGGACTACCTGGGGGAAAAACTGTTTTTT
CDR3aa: CAISVDYLGEKLFF

d_gene: TRBD2
v_gene: TRBV25-1
abundance: .
j_gene: TRBJ2-7
CDR3nt: TGTGCCAGCAGGGGAGGGCCCTACGAGCAGTACTTC
CDR3aa: CASRGGPYEQYF

d_gene: .
v_gene: TRBV5-1
abundance: once
j_gene: TRBJ2-2
CDR3nt: TGCGCCAGCAGCTCCCGAACTCAGGGGGGCACCGGGGAGCTGTTTTTT
CDR3aa: CASSSRTQGGTGELFF

d_gene: .
v_gene: TRBV7-9
abundance: .
j_gene: TRBJ2-1
CDR3nt: TGTTCCAGCAGCTTAGCAGGAGCCGAGCAGTTCTTC
CDR3aa: CSSSLAGAEQFF

d_gene: TRBD2
v_gene: TRBV7-6
abundance: .
j_gene: TRBJ2-2
CDR3nt: TGTGCCAGCAGTCCACTAGCGGGAGGGACCGGGGAGCTGTTTTTT
CDR3aa: CASSPLAGGTGELFF

d_gene: .
v_gene: TRBV7-8
abundance: .
j_gene: TRBJ2-7
CDR3nt: TGTGCCAGCAGCTTAACCGGGGCCTACGAGCAGTACTTC
CDR3aa: CASSLTGAYEQYF

d_gene: TRBD1
v_gene: TRBV19
abundance: .
j_gene: TRBJ2-7
CDR3nt: TGTGCCAGTAGTATGTTTGGGGGAGGACAGGGGGCCTTCAAAGGAGAGCAGTACTTC
CDR3aa: CASSMFGGGQGAFKGEQYF

d_gene: .
v_gene: TRBV7-8
abundance: few
j_gene: TRBJ1-5
CDR3nt: TGTGCCAGCAGCCATGCAGGGTCGGGCAATCAGCCCCAGCATTTT
CDR3aa: CASSHAGSGNQPQHF

d_gene: TRBD1
v_gene: TRBV9
abundance: .
j_gene: TRBJ2-3
CDR3nt: TGTGCCAGCAGCGTTTCCACAGGGGGCTGGGGCACAGATACGCAGTATTTT
CDR3aa: CASSVSTGGWGTDTQYF

d_gene: TRBD2
v_gene: TRBV28
abundance: .
j_gene: TRBJ2-3
CDR3nt: TGTGCCAGCAGTTTCCTAGCGGGTGCCACAGATACGCAGTATTTT
CDR3aa: CASSFLAGATDTQYF

d_gene: .
v_gene: TRBV19
abundance: .
j_gene: TRBJ2-5
CDR3nt: TGTGCCAGTAGTATAAGGGGGGAGACCCAGTACTTC
CDR3aa: CASSIRGETQYF

d_gene: TRBD1
v_gene: TRBV5-1
abundance: .
j_gene: TRBJ1-3
CDR3nt: TGCGCCAGCAGCCTTGATGGGACAGGCCACTCTGGAAACACCATATATTTT
CDR3aa: CASSLDGTGHSGNTIYF

d_gene: .
v_gene: TRBV7-9
abundance: .
j_gene: TRBJ1-4
CDR3nt: TGTGCCAGCAGCTTAGCGGCGGGAGGAGAAAAACTGTTTTTT
CDR3aa: CASSLAAGGEKLFF

d_gene: .
v_gene: TRBV11-1
abundance: .
j_gene: TRBJ2-7
CDR3nt: TGTGCCAGCAGCCGCTCCGGGACAACCTACGAGCAGTACTTC
CDR3aa: CASSRSGTTYEQYF

d_gene: .
v_gene: TRBV6-5
abundance: .
j_gene: TRBJ2-7
CDR3nt: TGTGCCGTCACTAGCCCCTACTCCTACGAGCAGTACTTC
CDR3aa: CAVTSPYSYEQYF

d_gene: TRBD2
v_gene: TRBV5-4
abundance: .
j_gene: TRBJ2-7
CDR3nt: TGTGCCAGCAGCCTTAGCGGGGGGGCCTTGCGTTACGAGCAGTACTTC
CDR3aa: CASSLSGGALRYEQYF

d_gene: .
v_gene: TRBV2
abundance: few
j_gene: TRBJ1-2
CDR3nt: TGTGCCAGCAGTGAAGATAATAGCTTGCGCTACACCTTC
CDR3aa: CASSEDNSLRYTF

d_gene: TRBD2
v_gene: TRBV29-1
abundance: .
j_gene: TRBJ2-6
CDR3nt: TGCAGCGTGGAGAAGGCTAGCGGAGGGAGACCTGGGGCCAACGTCCTGACTTTC
CDR3aa: CSVEKASGGRPGANVLTF

d_gene: TRBD2
v_gene: TRBV7-3
abundance: few
j_gene: TRBJ2-1
CDR3nt: TGTGCCAGCAGCGATCGGACTAGTAGCAATGAGCAGTTCTTC
CDR3aa: CASSDRTSSNEQFF

d_gene: TRBD1
v_gene: TRBV7-9
abundance: once
j_gene: TRBJ1-2
CDR3nt: TGTGCCAGCAGCTTAGCGGTTCAGGGGGCGTGGGGCTACACCTTC
CDR3aa: CASSLAVQGAWGYTF

d_gene: .
v_gene: TRBV5-4
abundance: few
j_gene: TRBJ2-2
CDR3nt: TGTGCCAGCAGCTTAAGCGGGTTGGGCACCGGGGAGCTGTTTTTT
CDR3aa: CASSLSGLGTGELFF

d_gene: TRBD1
v_gene: TRBV19
abundance: .
j_gene: TRBJ1-4
CDR3nt: TGTGCCAGTAGCCAACAGACAGGGGGGAAAGAAAAACTGTTTTTT
CDR3aa: CASSQQTGGKEKLFF

d_gene: TRBD2
v_gene: TRBV7-2
abundance: .
j_gene: TRBJ2-7
CDR3nt: TGTGCCAGCAGCTTAGAGGCTAGCGGGAGTTTAGTCTACGAGCAGTACTTC
CDR3aa: CASSLEASGSLVYEQYF

d_gene: .
v_gene: TRBV6-5
abundance: .
j_gene: TRBJ2-7
CDR3nt: TGTGCCAGCAGAGCCGGAGGGACCTACGAGCAGTACTTC
CDR3aa: CASRAGGTYEQYF

d_gene: TRBD1
v_gene: TRBV5-8
abundance: .
j_gene: TRBJ2-2
CDR3nt: TGTGCCAGCAGCCCGGGGACAGGGAACACCGGGGAGCTGTTTTTT
CDR3aa: CASSPGTGNTGELFF

d_gene: TRBD2
v_gene: TRBV5-4
abundance: .
j_gene: TRBJ2-3
CDR3nt: TGTGCCAGCAGCTGGGATAGCGGGAGTGCAGATACGCAGTATTTT
CDR3aa: CASSWDSGSADTQYF

d_gene: .
v_gene: TRBV11-2
abundance: .
j_gene: TRBJ2-3
CDR3nt: TGTGCCAGCAGCTCGGGGACTCCCTATACGCAGTATTTT
CDR3aa: CASSSGTPYTQYF

d_gene: .
v_gene: TRBV9
abundance: .
j_gene: TRBJ2-1
CDR3nt: TGTGCCAGCAGCGTAGCGGGAGTGGGTTACAATGAGCAGTTCTTC
CDR3aa: CASSVAGVGYNEQFF

d_gene: TRBD2
v_gene: TRBV5-1
abundance: .
j_gene: TRBJ2-7
CDR3nt: TGCGCCAGCAGCGGCGGGAGCTCCTACGAGCAGTACTTC
CDR3aa: CASSGGSSYEQYF

d_gene: TRBD1
v_gene: TRBV7-6
abundance: .
j_gene: TRBJ2-7
CDR3nt: TGTGCCAGCCGTTTCTTGAACAGGGGGTTCCCCTCGGGGGAGCAGTACTTC
CDR3aa: CASRFLNRGFPSGEQYF

d_gene: .
v_gene: TRBV19
abundance: few
j_gene: TRBJ1-5
CDR3nt: TGTGCCAGTAGTACCCAGGGGAGCAATCAGCCCCAGCATTTT
CDR3aa: CASSTQGSNQPQHF

d_gene: .
v_gene: TRBV6-1
abundance: .
j_gene: TRBJ1-1
CDR3nt: TGTGCCAGCAGGGATACAGGTGGGAACACTGAAGCTTTCTTT
CDR3aa: CASRDTGGNTEAFF

d_gene: TRBD1
v_gene: TRBV6-1
abundance: once
j_gene: TRBJ1-1
CDR3nt: TGTGCCAGCAGTGACCAGGGGGCTGAAGCTTTCTTT
CDR3aa: CASSDQGAEAFF